The present entry profiles one T cell receptor (beta chain) with its context. Its target is unknown. The record originates from a study of T cell responses to AZD1222 COVID-19 vaccine. As for the study in general: Both about-4-week and about-12-week second-dose recipients were combined. Study conclusions and caveats: The repertoires were collected only after the peak T cell response. Spike-spanning, vaccine-associated CD4 TCRs were dominant at 160-218 and 743-854. Females outnumbered males among donors, who were mostly white British; clonal diversity was possibly underestimated.

Sequencing used immunoSEQ multiplex PCR; TCRdb keeps in-frame clones, though not all of them. Found here are about 130,000 clones, 90% of them singletons; the top ten hold 6.9%. Germline V gene data show CDR1 as MNHEY and CDR2 as SMNVEV (reference sequence). Trimming left V 4 bases short and J 7 bases short, with 14 bases between. The CDR3 is 13 amino acids. This material consisted of peripheral blood, taken on day 0 of AZD1222 vaccination. The rearrangement links TRBV27 to TRBJ2-7; the D call may be TRBD1 or TRBD2 (5 bases each). The sequence was collected from an adult in good health. DNA for the CDR3: TGTGCCAGCAGTTCATGGGACGACGGAGAGCAGTACTTC. Its protein product is CASSSWDDGEQYF.